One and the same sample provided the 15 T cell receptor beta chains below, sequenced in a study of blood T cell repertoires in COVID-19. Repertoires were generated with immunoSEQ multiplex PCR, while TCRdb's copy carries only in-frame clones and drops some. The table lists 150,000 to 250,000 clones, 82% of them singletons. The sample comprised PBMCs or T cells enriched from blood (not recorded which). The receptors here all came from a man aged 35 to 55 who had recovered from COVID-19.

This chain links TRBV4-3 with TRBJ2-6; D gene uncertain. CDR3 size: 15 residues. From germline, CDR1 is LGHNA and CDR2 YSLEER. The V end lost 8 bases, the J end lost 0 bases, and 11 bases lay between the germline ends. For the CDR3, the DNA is TGCGCCAGCGCCGAGAGTCCCTCTGGGGCCAACGTCCTGACTTTC. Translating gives CASAESPSGANVLTF.

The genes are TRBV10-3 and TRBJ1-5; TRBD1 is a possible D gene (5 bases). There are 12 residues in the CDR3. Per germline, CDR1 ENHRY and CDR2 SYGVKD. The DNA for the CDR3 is TGTGCGGCCGGGGGGAATGGCCAGCCCCAGCATTTT. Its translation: CAAGGNGQPQHF.

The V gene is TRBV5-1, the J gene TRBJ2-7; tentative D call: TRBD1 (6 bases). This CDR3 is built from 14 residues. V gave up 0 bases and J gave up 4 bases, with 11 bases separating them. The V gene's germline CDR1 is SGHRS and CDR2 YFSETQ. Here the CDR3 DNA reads TGCGCCAGCAGCTTGGGGCAGGGGAGTTACGAGCAGTACTTC. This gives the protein CASSLGQGSYEQYF.

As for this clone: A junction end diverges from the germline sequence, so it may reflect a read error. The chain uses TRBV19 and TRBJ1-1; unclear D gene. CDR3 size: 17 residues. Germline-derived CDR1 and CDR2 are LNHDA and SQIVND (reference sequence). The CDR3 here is CASSRTRLSFENAEAFF. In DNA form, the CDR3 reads TGTGCCAGTTCCAGAACCAGGTTATCCTTCGAGAACGCTGAAGCTTTCTTT. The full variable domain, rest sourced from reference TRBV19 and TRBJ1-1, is DGGITQSPKYLFRKEGQNVTLSCEQNLNHDAMYWYRQDPGQGLRLIYYSQIVNDFQKGDIAEGYSVSREKKESFPLTVTSAQKNPTAFYLCASSRTRLSFENAEAFFGQGTRLTVV.

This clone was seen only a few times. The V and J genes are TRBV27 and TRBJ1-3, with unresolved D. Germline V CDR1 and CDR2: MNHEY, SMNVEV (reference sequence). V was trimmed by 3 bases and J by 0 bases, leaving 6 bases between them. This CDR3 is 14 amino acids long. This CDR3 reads CASSLSRSGNTIYF. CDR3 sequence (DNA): TGTGCCAGCAGTTTGTCCCGCTCTGGAAACACCATATATTTT.

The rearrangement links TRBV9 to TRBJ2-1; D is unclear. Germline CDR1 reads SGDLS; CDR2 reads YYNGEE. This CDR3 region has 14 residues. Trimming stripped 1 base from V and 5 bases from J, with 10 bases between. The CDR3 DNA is TGTGCCAGCAGCGTAAGTCGACTCAACAATGAGCAGTTCTTC. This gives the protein CASSVSRLNNEQFF.

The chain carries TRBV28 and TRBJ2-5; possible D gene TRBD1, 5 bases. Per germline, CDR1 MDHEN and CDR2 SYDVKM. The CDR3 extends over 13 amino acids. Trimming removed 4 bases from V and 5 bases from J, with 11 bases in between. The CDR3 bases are TGTGCCAGCAGTTCGGCAGGGCTGGAGACCCAGTACTTC. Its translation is CASSSAGLETQYF.

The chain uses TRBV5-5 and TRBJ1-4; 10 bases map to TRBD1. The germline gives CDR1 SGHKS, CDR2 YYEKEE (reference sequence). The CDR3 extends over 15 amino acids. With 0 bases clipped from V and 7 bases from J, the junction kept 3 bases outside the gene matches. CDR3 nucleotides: TGTGCCAGCAGCTTGGGCGGGACAGGGGCTGAAAAACTGTTTTTT. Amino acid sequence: CASSLGGTGAEKLFF.

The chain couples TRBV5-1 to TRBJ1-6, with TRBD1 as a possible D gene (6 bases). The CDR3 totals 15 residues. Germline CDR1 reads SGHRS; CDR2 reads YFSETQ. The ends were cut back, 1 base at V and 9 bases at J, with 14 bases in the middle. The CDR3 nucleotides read TGCGCCAGCAGCTTGTGGGCGGACAGTATTTCACCCCTCCACTTT. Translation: CASSLWADSISPLHF.

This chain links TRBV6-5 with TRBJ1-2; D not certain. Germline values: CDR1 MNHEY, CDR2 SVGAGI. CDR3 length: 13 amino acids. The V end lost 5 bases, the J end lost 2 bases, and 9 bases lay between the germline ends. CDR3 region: CASSQTSNYGYTF. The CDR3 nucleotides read TGTGCCAGCAGTCAGACATCAAACTATGGCTACACCTTC.

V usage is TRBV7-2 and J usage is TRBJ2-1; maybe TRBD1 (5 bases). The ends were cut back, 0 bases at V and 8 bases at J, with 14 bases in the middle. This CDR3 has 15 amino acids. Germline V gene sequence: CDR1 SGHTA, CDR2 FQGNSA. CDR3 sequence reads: CASSLASVRVDEQFF. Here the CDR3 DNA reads TGTGCCAGCAGCTTAGCGTCGGTCAGGGTTGATGAGCAGTTCTTC.

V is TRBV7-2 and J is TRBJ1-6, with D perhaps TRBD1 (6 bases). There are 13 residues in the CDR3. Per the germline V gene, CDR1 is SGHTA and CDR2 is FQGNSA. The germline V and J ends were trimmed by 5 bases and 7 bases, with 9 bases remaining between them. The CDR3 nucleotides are TGTGCCAGCAGCCCGCAGGGGAATTCACCCCTCCACTTT. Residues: CASSPQGNSPLHF.

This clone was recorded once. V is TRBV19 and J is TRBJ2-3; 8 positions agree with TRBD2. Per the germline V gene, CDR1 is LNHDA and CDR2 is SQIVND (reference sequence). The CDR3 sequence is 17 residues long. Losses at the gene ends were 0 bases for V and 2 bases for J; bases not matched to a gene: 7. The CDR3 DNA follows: TGTGCCAGTAGTATAGAAGGTCGCGGGAGGAACACAGATACGCAGTATTTT. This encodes CASSIEGRGRNTDTQYF.

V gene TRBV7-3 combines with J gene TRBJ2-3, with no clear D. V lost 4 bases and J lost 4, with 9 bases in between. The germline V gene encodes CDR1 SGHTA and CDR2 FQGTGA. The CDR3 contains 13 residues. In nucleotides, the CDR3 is TGTGCCAGCAGCTCTAGTAGGTCAGATACGCAGTATTTT. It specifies CASSSSRSDTQYF.

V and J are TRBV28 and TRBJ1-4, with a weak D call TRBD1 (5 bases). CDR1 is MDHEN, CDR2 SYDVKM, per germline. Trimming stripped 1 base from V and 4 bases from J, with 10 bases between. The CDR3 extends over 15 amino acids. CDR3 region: CASSLFGANNEKLFF. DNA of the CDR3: TGTGCCAGCAGTTTATTTGGGGCAAATAATGAAAAACTGTTTTTT.